This TCR beta chain was retrieved from a study of control samples from healthy donors and cancer patients. The table lists this clone with a count of one. TCRdb's copy holds only in-frame clones and misses some; the assay was immunoSEQ multiplex PCR. The repertoire holds roughly 130,000 clones, around nine tenths seen once, with about 11% in the top ten. There are 16 residues in the CDR3. Germline V CDR1 and CDR2: SGDLS, YYNGEE. The V segment lost 2 bases and the J segment 0 bases; nucleotides outside the gene matches: 5. The V call is TRBV9, the J call TRBJ1-3; TRBD1 matches at 7 bases. This clonotype was sampled from a man aged 30 to 45 in good health. What was sequenced was blood. CDR3 amino acids: CASSVQGQNSGNTIYF. The CDR3 DNA reads TGTGCCAGCAGCGTGCAGGGACAGAACTCTGGAAACACCATATATTTT.